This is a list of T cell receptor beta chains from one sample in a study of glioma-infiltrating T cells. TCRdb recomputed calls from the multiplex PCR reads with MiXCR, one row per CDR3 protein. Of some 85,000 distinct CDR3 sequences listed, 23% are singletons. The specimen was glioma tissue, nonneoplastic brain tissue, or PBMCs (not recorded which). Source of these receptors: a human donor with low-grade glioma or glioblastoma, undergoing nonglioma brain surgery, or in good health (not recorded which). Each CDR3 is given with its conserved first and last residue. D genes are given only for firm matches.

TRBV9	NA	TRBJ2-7	CASSTAEGRNEQYF
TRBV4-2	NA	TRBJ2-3	CASSQEGLLLSTDTQYF
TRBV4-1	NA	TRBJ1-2	CASSPVETHRLYGYTF
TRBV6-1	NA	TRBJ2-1	CATTHPTGNEQFF
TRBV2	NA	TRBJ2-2	CASLRQWPNTGELFF
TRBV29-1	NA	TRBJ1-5	CSVAGPGSNQPQHF
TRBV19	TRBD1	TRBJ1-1	CASSEGQGQPEAFF
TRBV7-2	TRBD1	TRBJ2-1	CASSSSGTGSYNEQFF
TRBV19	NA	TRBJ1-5	CASNLQGSNQPQHF
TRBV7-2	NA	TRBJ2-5	CASSYRRSQETQYF
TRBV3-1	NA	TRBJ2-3	CASSQSLVTDTQYF
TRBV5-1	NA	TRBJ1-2	CASSLVPGNYGYTF
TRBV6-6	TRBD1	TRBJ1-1	CASSYLPGQGGAAEAFF
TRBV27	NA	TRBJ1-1	CASSLFQQATEAFF
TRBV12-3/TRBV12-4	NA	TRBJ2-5	CASSIQETQYF
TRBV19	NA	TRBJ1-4	CASSNFGNEKLFF
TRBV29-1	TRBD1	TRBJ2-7	CSAGQGRWEQYF
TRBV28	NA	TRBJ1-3	CASSLWGGASGNTIYF
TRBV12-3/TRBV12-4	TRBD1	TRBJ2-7	CASSLSRGHEQYF
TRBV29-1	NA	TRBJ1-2	CSVSPQNRGYTF
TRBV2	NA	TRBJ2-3	CASSVAGGTDTQYF
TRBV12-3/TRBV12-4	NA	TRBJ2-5	CASSIVLREETQYF
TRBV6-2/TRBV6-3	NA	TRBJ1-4	CASSYPRTRSGVTTNEKLFF
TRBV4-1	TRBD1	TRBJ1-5	CASSPLPGQGLSRNQPQHF
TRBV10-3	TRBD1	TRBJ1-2	CAIRSFLGQVNYGYTF
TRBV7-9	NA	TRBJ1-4	CASSSQGNSGGAEKLFF
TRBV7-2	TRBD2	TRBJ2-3	CASSGQREMQYF
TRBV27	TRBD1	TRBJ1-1	CASRADRTTEAFF
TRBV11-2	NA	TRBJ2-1	CASSFTRGKGNEQFF
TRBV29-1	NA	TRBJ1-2	CSVEDQVGYGYTF
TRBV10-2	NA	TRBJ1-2	CASSTEYGYTF
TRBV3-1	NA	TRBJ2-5	CASSQETKQTQYF
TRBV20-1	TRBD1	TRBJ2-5	CSANGGGQGIQYF
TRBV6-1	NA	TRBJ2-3	CASSRRRGLSSTDTQYF
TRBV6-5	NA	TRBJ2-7	CASSRVRDGRQYF
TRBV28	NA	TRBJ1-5	CASIANGQPQHF
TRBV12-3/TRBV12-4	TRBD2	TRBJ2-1	CASSFTSGGAYYNEQFF
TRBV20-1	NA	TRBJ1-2	CSARRGGGYGYTF
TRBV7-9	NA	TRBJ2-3	CASSFPVDTQYF
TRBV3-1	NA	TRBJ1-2	CASSQVSSYGYTF
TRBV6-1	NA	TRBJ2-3	CASSSPGSGTDTQYF
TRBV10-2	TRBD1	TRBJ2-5	CASSESGTGGETQYF
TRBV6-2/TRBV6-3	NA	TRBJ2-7	CASRSRPRGTSYEQYF
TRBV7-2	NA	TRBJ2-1	CASSETEYNEQFF
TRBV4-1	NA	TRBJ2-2	CASSQEVAWNTGELFF
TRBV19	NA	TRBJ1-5	CASSMASYSNQPQHF
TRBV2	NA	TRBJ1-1	CASNAEINTEAFF
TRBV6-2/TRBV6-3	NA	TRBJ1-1	CASSYGTPRDTEAFF
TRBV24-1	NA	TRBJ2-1	CATKPGRKRSYNEQFF